The source of this T cell receptor beta chain is a study of blood T cell repertoires in COVID-19. Study context: All recovered Cohort 3 donors got two negative PCRs, got clearance, or saw symptom resolution. The United States, Italy and Spain provided the acute and convalescent COVID-19 samples.

Method: immunoSEQ multiplex PCR; TCRdb's copy keeps in-frame clones and lacks some. The data hold some 180,000 clones, with 70% to 80% observed a single time. The CDR3 extends over 13 amino acids. Germline V gene sequence: CDR1 SGHVS, CDR2 FQNEAQ. Trimming pared 4 bases from V and 9 bases from J, leaving 12 bases between. This clone was counted only a few times. The sequence was obtained from a woman aged 70-85 years in a cohort exposed to, infected with or recovered from COVID-19 (not recorded which). The sample comprised PBMCs or T cells enriched from blood (not recorded which). The chain is built from TRBV7-8 and TRBJ2-2; D might be TRBD1 (6 bases). This chain's CDR3 is CASSSLQGRELFF. CDR3 nucleotide sequence: TGTGCCAGCAGCTCCCTTCAGGGGAGGGAGCTGTTTTTT.